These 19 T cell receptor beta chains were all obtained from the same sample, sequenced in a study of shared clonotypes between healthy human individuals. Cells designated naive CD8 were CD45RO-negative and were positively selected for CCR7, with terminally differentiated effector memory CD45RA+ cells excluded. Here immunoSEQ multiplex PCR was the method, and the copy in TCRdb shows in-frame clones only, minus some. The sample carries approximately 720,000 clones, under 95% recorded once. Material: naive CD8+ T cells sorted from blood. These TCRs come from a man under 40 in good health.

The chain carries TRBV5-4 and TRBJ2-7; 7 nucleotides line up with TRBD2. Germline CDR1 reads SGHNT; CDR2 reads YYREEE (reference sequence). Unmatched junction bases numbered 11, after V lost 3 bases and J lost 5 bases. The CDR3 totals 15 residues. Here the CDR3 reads CASSSGLAGDNEQYF. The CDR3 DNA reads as TGTGCCAGCAGCTCCGGACTTGCGGGAGATAACGAGCAGTACTTC. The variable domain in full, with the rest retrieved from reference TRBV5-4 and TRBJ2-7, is ETGVTQSPTHLIKTRGQQVTLRCSSQSGHNTVSWYQQALGQGPQFIFQYYREEENGRGNFPPRFSGLQFPNYSSELNVNALELDDSALYLCASSSGLAGDNEQYFGPGTRLTVT.

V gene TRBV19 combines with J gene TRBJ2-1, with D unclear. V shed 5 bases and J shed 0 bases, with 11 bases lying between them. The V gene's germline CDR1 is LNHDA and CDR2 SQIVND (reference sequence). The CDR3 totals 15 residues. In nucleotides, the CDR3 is TGTGCCAGTAGTCTCAGCGAGAGCTCCTACAATGAGCAGTTCTTC. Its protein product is CASSLSESSYNEQFF.

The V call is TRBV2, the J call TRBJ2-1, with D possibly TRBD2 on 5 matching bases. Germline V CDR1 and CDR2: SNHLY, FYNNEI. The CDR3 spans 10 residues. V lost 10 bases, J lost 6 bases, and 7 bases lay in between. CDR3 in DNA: TGTGCCACGAGGGTCAATGAGCAGTTCTTC. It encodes CATRVNEQFF.

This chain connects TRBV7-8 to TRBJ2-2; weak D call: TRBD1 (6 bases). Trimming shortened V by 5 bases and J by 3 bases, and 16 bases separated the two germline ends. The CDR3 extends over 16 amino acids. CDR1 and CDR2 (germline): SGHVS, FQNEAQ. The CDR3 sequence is CASSPNWRTDTGELFF. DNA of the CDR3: TGTGCCAGCAGCCCCAACTGGAGGACAGACACCGGGGAGCTGTTTTTT.

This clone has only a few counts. CDR3 DNA sequence: TGCGCCAGCACCGGAGGACAGGACTACGAGCAGTACTTC. Translated: CASTGGQDYEQYF. The rearrangement uses TRBV10-1 and TRBJ2-7; 7 nucleotides match TRBD1. Germline values: CDR1 WNHNN, CDR2 SYGVQD (reference sequence). V shed 7 bases, J shed 3 bases, and the junction held 6 bases outside the gene matches. This CDR3 has 13 amino acids.

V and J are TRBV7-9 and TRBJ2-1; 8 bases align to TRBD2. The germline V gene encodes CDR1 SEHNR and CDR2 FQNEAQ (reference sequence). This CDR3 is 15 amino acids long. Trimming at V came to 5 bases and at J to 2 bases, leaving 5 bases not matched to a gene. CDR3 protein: CASSPNGRAYNEQFF. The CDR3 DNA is TGTGCCAGCAGCCCCAACGGGAGGGCCTACAATGAGCAGTTCTTC.

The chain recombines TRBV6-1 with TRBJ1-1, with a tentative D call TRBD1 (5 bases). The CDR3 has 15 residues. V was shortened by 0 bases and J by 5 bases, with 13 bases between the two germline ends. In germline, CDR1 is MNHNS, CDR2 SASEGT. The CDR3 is CASSEARVVDTEAFF. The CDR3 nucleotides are TGTGCCAGCAGTGAAGCCAGGGTTGTTGATACTGAAGCTTTCTTT.

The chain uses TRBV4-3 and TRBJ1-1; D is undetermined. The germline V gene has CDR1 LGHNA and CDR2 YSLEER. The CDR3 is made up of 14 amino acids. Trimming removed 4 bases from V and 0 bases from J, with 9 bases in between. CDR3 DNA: TGCGCCAGCAGCCCTCGGACGGTGAACACTGAAGCTTTCTTT. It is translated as CASSPRTVNTEAFF.

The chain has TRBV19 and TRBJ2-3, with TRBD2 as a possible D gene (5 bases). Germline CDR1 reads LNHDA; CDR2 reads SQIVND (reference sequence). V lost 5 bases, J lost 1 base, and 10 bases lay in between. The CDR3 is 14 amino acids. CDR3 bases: TGTGCCAGTAGTCCCCAGCGGCGCACAGATACGCAGTATTTT. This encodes CASSPQRRTDTQYF.

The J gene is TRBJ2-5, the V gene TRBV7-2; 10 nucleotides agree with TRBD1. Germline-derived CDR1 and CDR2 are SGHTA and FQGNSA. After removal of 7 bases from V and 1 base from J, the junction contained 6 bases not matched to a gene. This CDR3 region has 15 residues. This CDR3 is CASTIWDRGQETQYF. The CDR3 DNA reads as TGTGCCAGCACCATCTGGGACAGGGGCCAAGAGACCCAGTACTTC.

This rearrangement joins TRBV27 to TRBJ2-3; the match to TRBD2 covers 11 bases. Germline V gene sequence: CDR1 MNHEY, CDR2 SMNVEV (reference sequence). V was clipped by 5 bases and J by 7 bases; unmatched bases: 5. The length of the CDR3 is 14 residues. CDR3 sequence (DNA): TGTGCCAGCAGTCCACTAGCGGGAGTAAATACGCAGTATTTT. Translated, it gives CASSPLAGVNTQYF.

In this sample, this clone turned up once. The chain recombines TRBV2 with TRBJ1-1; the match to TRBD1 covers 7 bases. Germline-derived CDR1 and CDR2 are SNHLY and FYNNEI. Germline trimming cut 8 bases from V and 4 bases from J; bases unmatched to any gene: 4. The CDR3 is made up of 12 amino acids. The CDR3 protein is CASDRESTEAFF. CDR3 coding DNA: TGTGCCAGCGACAGGGAATCCACTGAAGCTTTCTTT.

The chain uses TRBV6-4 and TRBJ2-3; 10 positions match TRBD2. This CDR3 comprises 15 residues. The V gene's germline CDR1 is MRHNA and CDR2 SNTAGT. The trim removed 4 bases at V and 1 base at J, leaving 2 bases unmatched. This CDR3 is CASSGGTSGTDTQYF. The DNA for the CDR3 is TGTGCCAGCAGTGGAGGGACTAGCGGCACAGATACGCAGTATTTT.

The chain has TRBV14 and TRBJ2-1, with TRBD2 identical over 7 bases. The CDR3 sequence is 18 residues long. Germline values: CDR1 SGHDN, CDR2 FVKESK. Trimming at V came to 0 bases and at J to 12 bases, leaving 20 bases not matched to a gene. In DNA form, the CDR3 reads TGTGCCAGCAGCCAAGATAGGGAGGGGACTATGGGTTTTGTTCGGCAGTTCTTC. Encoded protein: CASSQDREGTMGFVRQFF.

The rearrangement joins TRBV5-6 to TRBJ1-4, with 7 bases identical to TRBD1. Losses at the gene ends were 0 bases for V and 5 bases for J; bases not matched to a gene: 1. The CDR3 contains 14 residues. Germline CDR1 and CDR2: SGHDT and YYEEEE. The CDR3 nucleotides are TGTGCCAGCAGCTTGGCAGGGGGGAATGAAAAACTGTTTTTT. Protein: CASSLAGGNEKLFF.

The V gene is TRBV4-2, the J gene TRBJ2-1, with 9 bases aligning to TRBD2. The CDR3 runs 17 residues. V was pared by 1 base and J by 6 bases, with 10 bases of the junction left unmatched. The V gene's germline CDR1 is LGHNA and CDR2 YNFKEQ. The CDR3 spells CASSQVIPSGIGNEQFF. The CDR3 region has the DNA TGTGCCAGCAGCCAAGTAATTCCTAGCGGGATAGGCAATGAGCAGTTCTTC.

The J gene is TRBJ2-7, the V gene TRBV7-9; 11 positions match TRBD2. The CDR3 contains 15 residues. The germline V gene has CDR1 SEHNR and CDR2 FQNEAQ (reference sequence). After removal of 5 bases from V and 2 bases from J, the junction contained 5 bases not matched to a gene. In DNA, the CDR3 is TGTGCCAGCAGCCGTAGCGGGAGGGAGACCTACGAGCAGTACTTC. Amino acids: CASSRSGRETYEQYF.

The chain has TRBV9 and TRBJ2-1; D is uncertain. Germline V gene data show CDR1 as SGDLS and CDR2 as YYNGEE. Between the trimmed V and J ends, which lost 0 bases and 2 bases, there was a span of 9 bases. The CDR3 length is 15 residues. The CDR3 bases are TGTGCCAGCAGCGTAGGGCGGTGGGCCTACAATGAGCAGTTCTTC. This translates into CASSVGRWAYNEQFF.

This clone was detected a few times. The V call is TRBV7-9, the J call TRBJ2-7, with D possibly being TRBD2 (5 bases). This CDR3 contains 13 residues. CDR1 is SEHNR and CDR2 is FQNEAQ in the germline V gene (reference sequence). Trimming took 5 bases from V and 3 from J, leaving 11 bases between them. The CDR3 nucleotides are TGTGCCAGCAGCCCACAGACTATCTACGAGCAGTACTTC. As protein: CASSPQTIYEQYF.